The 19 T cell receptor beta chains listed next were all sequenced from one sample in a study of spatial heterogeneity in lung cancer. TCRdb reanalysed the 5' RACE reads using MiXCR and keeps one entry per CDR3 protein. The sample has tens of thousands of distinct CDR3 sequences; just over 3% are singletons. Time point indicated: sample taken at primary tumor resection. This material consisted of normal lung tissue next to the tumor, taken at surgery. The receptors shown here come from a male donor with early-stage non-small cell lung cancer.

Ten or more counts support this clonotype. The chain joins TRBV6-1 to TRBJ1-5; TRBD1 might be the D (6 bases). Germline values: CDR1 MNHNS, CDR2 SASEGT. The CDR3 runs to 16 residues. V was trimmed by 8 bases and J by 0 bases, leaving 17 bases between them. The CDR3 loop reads CASQGQPGDSNQPQHF. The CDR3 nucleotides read TGTGCCAGCCAGGGACAACCGGGGGATAGCAATCAGCCCCAGCATTTT.

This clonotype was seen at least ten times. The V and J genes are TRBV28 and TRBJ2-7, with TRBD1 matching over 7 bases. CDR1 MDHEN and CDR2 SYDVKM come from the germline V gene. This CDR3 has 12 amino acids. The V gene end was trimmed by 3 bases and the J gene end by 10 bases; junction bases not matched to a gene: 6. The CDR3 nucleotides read TGTGCCAGCAGTTTGGGGACAGAGTTTCAGTACTTC. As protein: CASSLGTEFQYF.

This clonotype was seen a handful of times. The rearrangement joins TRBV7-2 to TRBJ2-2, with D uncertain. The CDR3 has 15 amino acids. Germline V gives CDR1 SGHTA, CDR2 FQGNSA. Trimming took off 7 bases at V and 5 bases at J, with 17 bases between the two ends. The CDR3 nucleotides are TGTGCCAGCACCACGCAGACCCCGAGGACCGGGGAGCTGTTTTTT. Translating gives CASTTQTPRTGELFF.

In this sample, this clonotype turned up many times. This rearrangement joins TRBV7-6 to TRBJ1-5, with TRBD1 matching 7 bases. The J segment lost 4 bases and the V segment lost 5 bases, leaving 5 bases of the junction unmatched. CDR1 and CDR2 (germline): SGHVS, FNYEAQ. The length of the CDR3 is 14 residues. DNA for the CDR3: TGTGCCAGCAGCCGAGAACAGGGGAATCAGCCCCAGCATTTT. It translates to CASSREQGNQPQHF. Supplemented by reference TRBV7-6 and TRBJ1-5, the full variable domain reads GAGVSQSPRYKVTKRGQDVALRCDPISGHVSLYWYRQALGQGPEFLTYFNYEAQQDKSGLPNDRFSAERPEGSISTLTIQRTEQRDSAMYRCASSREQGNQPQHFGDGTRLSIL.

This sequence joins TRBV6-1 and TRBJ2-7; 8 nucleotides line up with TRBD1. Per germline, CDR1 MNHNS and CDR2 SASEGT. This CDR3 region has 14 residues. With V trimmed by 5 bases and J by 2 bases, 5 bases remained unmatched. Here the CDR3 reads CASSKDRDPYEQYF. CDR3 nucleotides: TGTGCCAGCAGTAAGGACAGGGACCCCTACGAGCAGTACTTC.

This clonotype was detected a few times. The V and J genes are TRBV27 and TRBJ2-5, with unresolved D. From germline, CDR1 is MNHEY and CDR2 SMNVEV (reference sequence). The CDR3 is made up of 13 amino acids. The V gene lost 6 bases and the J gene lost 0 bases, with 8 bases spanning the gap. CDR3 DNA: TGTGCCAGCAGCCCTCCGTACCAAGAGACCCAGTACTTC. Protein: CASSPPYQETQYF.

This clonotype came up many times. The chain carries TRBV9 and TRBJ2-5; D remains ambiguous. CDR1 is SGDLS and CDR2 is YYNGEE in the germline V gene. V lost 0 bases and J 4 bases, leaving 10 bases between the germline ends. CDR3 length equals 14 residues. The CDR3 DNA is TGTGCCAGCAGCGTAGGGTTCAAGTTAGAGACCCAGTACTTC. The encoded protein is CASSVGFKLETQYF.

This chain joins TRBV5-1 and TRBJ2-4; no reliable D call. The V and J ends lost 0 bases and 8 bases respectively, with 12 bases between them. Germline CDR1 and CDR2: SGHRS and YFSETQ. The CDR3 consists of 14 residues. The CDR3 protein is CASSLGGRGDIQYF. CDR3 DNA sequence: TGCGCCAGCAGCTTGGGGGGAAGAGGTGACATTCAGTACTTC.

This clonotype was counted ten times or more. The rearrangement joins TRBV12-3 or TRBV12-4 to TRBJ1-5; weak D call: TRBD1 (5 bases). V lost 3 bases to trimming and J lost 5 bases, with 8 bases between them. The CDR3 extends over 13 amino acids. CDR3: CASSFQGDQPQHF. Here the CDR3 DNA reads TGTGCCAGCAGTTTCCAGGGAGATCAGCCCCAGCATTTT.

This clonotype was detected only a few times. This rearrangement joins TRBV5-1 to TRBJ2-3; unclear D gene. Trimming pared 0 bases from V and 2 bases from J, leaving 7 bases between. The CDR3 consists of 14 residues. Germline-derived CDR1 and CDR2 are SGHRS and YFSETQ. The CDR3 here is CASSLGTPTDTQYF. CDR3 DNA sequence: TGCGCCAGCAGCTTGGGGACCCCCACAGATACGCAGTATTTT. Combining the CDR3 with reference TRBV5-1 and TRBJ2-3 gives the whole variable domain KAGVTQTPRYLIKTRGQQVTLSCSPISGHRSVSWYQQTPGQGLQFLFEYFSETQRNKGNFPGRFSGRQFSNSRSEMNVSTLELGDSALYLCASSLGTPTDTQYFGPGTRLTVL.

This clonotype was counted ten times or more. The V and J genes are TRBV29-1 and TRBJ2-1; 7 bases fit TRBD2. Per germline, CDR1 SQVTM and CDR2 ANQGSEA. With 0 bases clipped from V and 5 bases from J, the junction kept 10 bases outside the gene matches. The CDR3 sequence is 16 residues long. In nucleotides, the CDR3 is TGCAGCGTTGAAGAGGTCCTAGCGGCGGAAGACAATGAGCAGTTCTTC. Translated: CSVEEVLAAEDNEQFF.

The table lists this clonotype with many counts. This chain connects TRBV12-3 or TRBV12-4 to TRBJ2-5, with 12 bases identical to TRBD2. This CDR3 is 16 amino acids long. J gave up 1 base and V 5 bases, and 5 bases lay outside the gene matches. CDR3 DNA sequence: TGTGCCAGCAGTGGACTAGCGGGGCCAATCCAAGAGACCCAGTACTTC. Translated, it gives CASSGLAGPIQETQYF.

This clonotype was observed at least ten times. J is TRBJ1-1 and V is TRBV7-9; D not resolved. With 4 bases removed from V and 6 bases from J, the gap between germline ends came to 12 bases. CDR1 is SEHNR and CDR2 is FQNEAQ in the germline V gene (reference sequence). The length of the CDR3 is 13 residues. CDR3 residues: CASSWGLISEAFF. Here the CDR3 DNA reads TGTGCCAGCAGCTGGGGTCTCATTTCTGAAGCTTTCTTT.

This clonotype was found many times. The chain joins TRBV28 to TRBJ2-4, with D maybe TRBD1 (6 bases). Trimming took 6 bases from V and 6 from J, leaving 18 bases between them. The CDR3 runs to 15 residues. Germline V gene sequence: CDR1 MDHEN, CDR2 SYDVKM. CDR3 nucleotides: TGTGCCAGCAGGGCCCCCGGGACACATGCAAACATTCAGTACTTC. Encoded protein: CASRAPGTHANIQYF. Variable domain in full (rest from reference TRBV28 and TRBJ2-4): DVKVTQSSRYLVKRTGEKVFLECVQDMDHENMFWYRQDPGLGLRLIYFSYDVKMKEKGDIPEGYSVSREKKERFSLILESASTNQTSMYLCASRAPGTHANIQYFGAGTRLSVL.

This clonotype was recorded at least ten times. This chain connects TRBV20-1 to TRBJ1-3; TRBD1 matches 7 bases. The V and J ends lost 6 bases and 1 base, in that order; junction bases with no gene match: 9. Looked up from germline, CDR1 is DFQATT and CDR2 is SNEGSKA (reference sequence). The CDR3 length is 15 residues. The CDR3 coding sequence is TGCAGTGCATTCGACAGGGATTGGTCTGGAAACACCATATATTTT. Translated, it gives CSAFDRDWSGNTIYF.

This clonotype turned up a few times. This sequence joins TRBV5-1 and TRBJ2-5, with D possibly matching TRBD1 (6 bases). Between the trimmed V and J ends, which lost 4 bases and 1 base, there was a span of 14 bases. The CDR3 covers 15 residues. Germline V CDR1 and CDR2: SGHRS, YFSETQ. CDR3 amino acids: CASSPDRLGQETQYF. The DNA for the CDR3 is TGCGCCAGCAGCCCCGACAGGTTAGGCCAAGAGACCCAGTACTTC.

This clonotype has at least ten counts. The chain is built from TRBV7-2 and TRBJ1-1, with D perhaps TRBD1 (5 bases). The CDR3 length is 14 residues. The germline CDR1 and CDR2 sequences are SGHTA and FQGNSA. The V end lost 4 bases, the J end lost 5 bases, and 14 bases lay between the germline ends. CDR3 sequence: CASSSFPGGTEAFF. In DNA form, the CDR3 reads TGTGCCAGCAGCTCTTTCCCGGGGGGGACTGAAGCTTTCTTT.

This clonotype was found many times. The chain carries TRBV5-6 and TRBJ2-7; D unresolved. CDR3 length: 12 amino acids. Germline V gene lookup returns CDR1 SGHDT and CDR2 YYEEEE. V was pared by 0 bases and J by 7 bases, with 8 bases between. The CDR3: CASSLAVGEQYF. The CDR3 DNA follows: TGTGCCAGCAGCTTGGCCGTCGGAGAGCAGTACTTC.

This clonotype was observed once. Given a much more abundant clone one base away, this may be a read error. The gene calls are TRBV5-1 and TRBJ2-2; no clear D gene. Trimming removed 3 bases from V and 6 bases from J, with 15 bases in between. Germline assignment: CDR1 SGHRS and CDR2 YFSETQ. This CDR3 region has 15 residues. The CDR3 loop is CASSSGLSPAGELFF. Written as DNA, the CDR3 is TGCGCCAGCAGCTCGGGCCTATCCCCCGCCGGGGAGCTGTTTTTT.